This TCR beta chain was obtained from a study of blood T cells in healthy people across ages (dated by TCRdb to 2015 to 2017). Study-level background: In model experiments, template switching captured about one uniquely barcoded TCR beta cDNA molecule for every two T cells. Four age groups were formed from the donors: young (average roughly 16 years), middle-aged (around 37), aged (roughly 59) and long-lived (about 75). Two additional independent replicas of 1 million unique cDNA reads from the same blood draw were analyzed for two donors (one aged 18 to 29 and one aged 80 or older). To avoid experimental bias, donors of different ages were randomly spread across the sequencing lanes. The study measured age-related changes in TCR beta repertoire diversity using deep sequencing normalized with unique cDNA molecular identifiers.

Note on this clonotype: There is no known antigen for this receptor. Base qualities are not provided; no much larger clone lies one nucleotide away.

Overall results and qualifications from the work: As age increased, observed TCR beta diversity per million T cells dropped in a roughly linear way, and a significant reduction was already evident by age 40. Conclusive comparison of naive and antigen-experienced compartments was prevented by the profiling of bulk unsorted PBMCs. There was a strong correlation between observed TCR beta diversity and the percentage of naive T cells measured by flow cytometry. Total diversity estimates from one million sequenced T cells were considered lower bounds and underestimates. Because the CMV infection status of the donors was unknown, age-related changes in expanded clonotypes may potentially have been confounded. Compared with the aged group, the long-lived group had more naive CD4+ T cells, fewer expanded clones and increased TCR diversity, a pattern suggesting age selection.

CDR3 length: 16 amino acids, cysteine to phenylalanine. Of all the DNA, just the CDR3 is kept, 48 bases in frame from base 1. Germline trimming amounts to 0 bases on V and 0 bases on J, with 5 as the count of junction bases outside the gene matches. The CDR1 and CDR2 encoded by the germline V gene are SGHRS and YFSETQ. Systemically healthy Caucasian individuals from Russia, approximately 39 in total and aged about 6 to 95 years, were included as donors. Approximately 10 milliliters of peripheral blood were collected from each donor into EDTA-treated Vacutainer tubes. PBMCs were isolated by Ficoll-Paque density-gradient centrifugation, with at least 6.5 million obtained per sample. Trizol reagent was used to extract total RNA from the PBMCs, yielding at least 6 micrograms per sample. For every donor, flow cytometry on a PBMC aliquot measured the percentage of naive CD45RAhigh/CD27high T cells. Libraries were built with 5' RACE. The reads were generated on an Illumina HiSeq 2500. A second PCR of about 6 to 11 cycles was run with a J-beta primer mix and a sample-barcoded 5' primer. A template-switch 5' adaptor carrying 12 random nucleotides introduced a unique molecular identifier onto each TCR beta cDNA molecule. Each sample yielded at least 2.5 million CDR3-containing paired-end reads. The Mint cDNA synthesis kit, primed by a TRBC-specific oligonucleotide, was used to synthesize first-strand cDNA from all RNA. After uracil-DNA glycosylase treatment, a first 18-cycle PCR used universal primers M1SS and BC2_uni_R on all cDNA. The paper's data handling went like this. Each sample was normalized by randomly selecting 1 million high-quality reads, each carrying a distinct molecular identifier. Reads with shared molecular identifiers were discarded instead of being binned into consensus sequences. CDR3 identification, clonotype clustering and error correction used MiTCR with a Q25 quality threshold and the strictest error-elimination algorithm. A nonparametric unseen species model with Euler transformation was used to estimate a lower bound on total TCR beta diversity. TCRdb passed the public sequencing reads through fastp at Q25 and MiXCR, retaining productive beta sequences. For every CDR3 protein sequence, its rows merge into one entry that carries the most common genes and DNA. TCRdb, not the authors, supplied the V and J calls. The table for this sample lists 600,000 to 800,000 distinct CDR3 sequences; approximately 52% of them were counted only once. The ten largest make up roughly 13% of the sample.

The sequence links TRBV5-1 to TRBJ1-2; TRBD1 lines up with 7 middle nucleotides. The specimen was blood. The sequence derives from an elderly woman in good health. Here the CDR3 is given as CASSLARTGSNYGYTF. The DNA reads TGCGCCAGCAGCTTGGCCAGGACAGGCTCTAACTATGGCTACACCTTC.